One and the same sample provided the 7 T cell receptor beta chains below, sequenced in a study of early T cells in non-severe SARS-CoV-2 infection. TCRdb re-derived calls from the 5' RACE reads in MiXCR, one entry per CDR3 protein. The sample consists of tens of thousands of distinct CDR3 sequences, over 4.5% of them appearing once. The sequenced material came from whole blood. The source is an adult who was a healthcare worker with PCR-confirmed SARS-CoV-2 infection or an uninfected control (not recorded which).

This clonotype has a count of ten or more. This chain joins TRBV7-8 and TRBJ1-5; tentatively, D is TRBD1 (6 bases). The CDR3 is made up of 16 amino acids. Trimming stripped 1 base from V and 7 bases from J, with 17 bases between. Germline-derived CDR1 and CDR2 are SGHVS and FQNEAQ. In DNA, the CDR3 is TGTGCCAGCAGCTTAGGGAACAGGGTCGGAAAGCAGCCCCAGCATTTT. This sequence encodes CASSLGNRVGKQPQHF. Complete variable domain (other parts from reference TRBV7-8 and TRBJ1-5): GAGVSQSPRYKVAKRGQDVALRCDPISGHVSLFWYQQALGQGPEFLTYFQNEAQLDKSGLPSDRFFAERPEGSVSTLKIQRTQQEDSAVYLCASSLGNRVGKQPQHFGDGTRLSIL.

This clonotype was seen ten or more times. The gene calls are TRBV4-3 and TRBJ1-5, with TRBD1 identical over 7 bases. The CDR3 has 14 amino acids. Germline values: CDR1 LGHNA, CDR2 YSLEER. The trim removed 3 bases at V and 5 bases at J, leaving 4 bases unmatched. CDR3: CASSQDTGDQPQHF. CDR3 nucleotide sequence: TGCGCCAGCAGCCAGGATACAGGGGATCAGCCCCAGCATTTT.

This clonotype was counted ten times or more. The rearrangement uses TRBV4-3 and TRBJ2-1; 7 nucleotides align to TRBD2. Germline CDR1 LGHNA, CDR2 YSLEER. The CDR3 is 15 amino acids. V was clipped by 4 bases and J by 4 bases; unmatched bases: 7. CDR3 coding DNA: TGCGCCAGCAGCCCGGGAGGCGGAGATTACAATGAGCAGTTCTTC. It translates to CASSPGGGDYNEQFF.

This clonotype was detected many times. The chain joins TRBV10-2 to TRBJ2-7, with D perhaps matching TRBD2 (6 bases). The CDR3 consists of 11 residues. CDR1 WSHSY and CDR2 SAAADI come from the germline V gene. Deletions cut 4 bases from V and 5 bases from J, with 6 bases between. The CDR3 sequence is CASSAGDEQYF. The CDR3 nucleotides are TGCGCCAGCAGTGCGGGAGACGAGCAGTACTTC.

The genes are TRBV7-2 and TRBJ1-5, with D hard to call. The CDR3 runs to 12 residues. Germline CDR1 reads SGHTA; CDR2 reads FQGNSA. Trimming pared 2 bases from V and 3 bases from J, leaving 2 bases between. CDR3 sequence reads: CASSLYNQPQHF. The CDR3 nucleotides are TGTGCCAGCAGCTTATACAATCAGCCCCAGCATTTT. Supplemented by reference TRBV7-2 and TRBJ1-5, the full variable domain reads GAGVSQSPSNKVTEKGKDVELRCDPISGHTALYWYRQSLGQGLEFLIYFQGNSAPDKSGLPSDRFSAERTGGSVSTLTIQRTQQEDSAVYLCASSLYNQPQHFGDGTRLSIL.

The chain joins TRBV4-3 to TRBJ2-2, with D uncertain. Germline values: CDR1 LGHNA, CDR2 YSLEER. The CDR3 is 13 residues long. The V and J ends lost 0 bases and 7 bases respectively, with 6 bases between them. DNA for the CDR3: TGCGCCAGCAGCCAAGATCGAGGCGGGGAGCTGTTTTTT. Protein product: CASSQDRGGELFF.

This clonotype was found many times. J is TRBJ2-3 and V is TRBV6-5; D possibly corresponds to TRBD1 (5 bases). The CDR3 is 15 amino acids. Trimming took 2 bases from V and 6 from J, leaving 15 bases between them. CDR1 and CDR2 from the germline V gene are MNHEY and SVGAGI. The CDR3 sequence is CASSYGADPSDTQYF. DNA for the CDR3: TGTGCCAGCAGTTACGGGGCAGACCCAAGTGATACGCAGTATTTT.